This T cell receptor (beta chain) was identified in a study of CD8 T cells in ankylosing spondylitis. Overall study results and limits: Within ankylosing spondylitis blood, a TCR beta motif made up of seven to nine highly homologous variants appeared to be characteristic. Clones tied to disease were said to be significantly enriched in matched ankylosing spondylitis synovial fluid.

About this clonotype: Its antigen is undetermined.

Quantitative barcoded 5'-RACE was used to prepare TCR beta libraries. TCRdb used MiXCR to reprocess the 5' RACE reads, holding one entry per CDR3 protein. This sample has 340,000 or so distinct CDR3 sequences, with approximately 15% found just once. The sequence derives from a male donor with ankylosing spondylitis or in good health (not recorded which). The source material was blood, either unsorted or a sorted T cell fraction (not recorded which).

DNA of the CDR3: TGTGCCATCGCGACGGTCAATGAGCAGTTCTTC. This translates into CAIATVNEQFF. V gene TRBV12-3 or TRBV12-4 combines with J gene TRBJ2-1; D is unresolved. Trimming left V 10 bases short and J 6 bases short, with 10 bases between. The CDR3 is 11 residues long.